What follows are 10 T cell receptor beta chains derived from one specimen sequenced in a study of blood T cell repertoires in COVID-19. Profiled with immunoSEQ multiplex PCR; TCRdb holds only in-frame clones, not every one. This table has about 300,000 clones, about 85% appearing once. Sequenced: PBMCs or T cells enriched from blood (not recorded which). The receptors come from a woman in her forties or fifties who had recovered from COVID-19.

V gene TRBV30 combines with J gene TRBJ1-6, with 11 positions matching TRBD1. Germline lookup yields CDR1 GTSNPN and CDR2 SVGIG (reference sequence). The CDR3 covers 20 residues. J gave up 1 base and V 1 base, and 12 bases lay outside the gene matches. CDR3 nucleotide sequence: TGTGCCTGGAGTGATGAGTCCGGGACAGGGGGATGGTCCTATAATTCACCCCTCCACTTT. Amino acids: CAWSDESGTGGWSYNSPLHF. Full variable domain (outside the CDR3, taken from reference TRBV30 and TRBJ1-6): SQTIHQWPATLVQPVGSPLSLECTVEGTSNPNLYWYRQAAGRGLQLLFYSVGIGQISSEVPQNLSASRPQDRQFILSSKKLLLSDSGFYLCAWSDESGTGGWSYNSPLHFGNGTRLTVT.

This clone was seen a single time. The chain carries TRBV28 and TRBJ1-6; no firm D call. CDR1 is MDHEN, CDR2 SYDVKM, per germline. V was shortened by 7 bases and J by 8 bases, with 12 bases between the two germline ends. The CDR3 contains 13 residues. The CDR3 region is CASTDTSYSPLHF. In DNA, the CDR3 is TGTGCCAGCACAGATACCTCGTATTCACCCCTCCACTTT.

The V call is TRBV6-5, the J call TRBJ1-3, with unresolved D. Germline CDR1 MNHEY, CDR2 SVGAGI. Trimming took off 2 bases at V and 0 bases at J, with 8 bases between the two ends. This CDR3 comprises 15 residues. CDR3 in amino acids: CASSYGRVSGNTIYF. In nucleotides, the CDR3 is TGTGCCAGCAGTTACGGTCGGGTCTCTGGAAACACCATATATTTT.

V gene TRBV28 combines with J gene TRBJ1-6; D is possibly TRBD1 (6 bases). This CDR3 is 15 amino acids long. V dropped 6 bases and J dropped 5 bases, with 14 bases sitting between them. Germline V CDR1 and CDR2: MDHEN, SYDVKM. CDR3 nucleotides: TGTGCCAGCAGGGCCACCGGGACAAATAATTCACCCCTCCACTTT. Translation gives CASRATGTNNSPLHF.

This clone was observed a single time. The J gene is TRBJ1-6, the V gene TRBV28; TRBD1 aligns across 8 bases. There are 14 residues in the CDR3. With 6 bases clipped from V and 9 bases from J, the junction kept 7 bases outside the gene matches. Germline lookup yields CDR1 MDHEN and CDR2 SYDVKM. CDR3 amino acids: CASRPGTGGSPLHF. The DNA for the CDR3 is TGTGCCAGCAGGCCCGGGACAGGCGGTTCACCCCTCCACTTT.

This chain joins TRBV21-1 and TRBJ2-5; the table's TRBD1 call for D was not verified on the DNA. TRBV21-1 represents a pseudogene. CDR3 length: 12 amino acids. The CDR3 DNA reads TGTGCCAGCCAGACAGGGAAAGAGACCCAGTACTTC. As protein: CASQTGKETQYF.

The V gene is TRBV30, the J gene TRBJ2-5; 7 bases align to TRBD1. The CDR3 runs to 14 residues. CDR1 GTSNPN and CDR2 SVGIG come from the germline V gene (reference sequence). V shed 0 bases, J shed 3 bases, and the junction held 4 bases outside the gene matches. This CDR3 reads CAWSVITGEETQYF. Here the CDR3 DNA reads TGTGCCTGGAGTGTAATTACAGGGGAAGAGACCCAGTACTTC.

The rearrangement uses TRBV6-5 and TRBJ1-5; D ambiguous. Trimming cost V 1 base and J 5 bases, with 6 bases left between them. CDR1 and CDR2 from the germline V gene are MNHEY and SVGAGI. This CDR3 region has 13 residues. CDR3 DNA: TGTGCCAGCAGTTACTTCCGGGATCAGCCCCAGCATTTT. Translated, it gives CASSYFRDQPQHF.

The rearrangement uses TRBV28 and TRBJ1-5, with TRBD1 matching over 12 bases. The CDR3 extends over 15 amino acids. V trimming: 7 bases; J trimming: 7 bases; junction bases outside the gene matches: 8. Germline V lookup: CDR1 MDHEN, CDR2 SYDVKM. The CDR3 coding sequence is TGTGCCAGCACCCCGGGACAGGGGGCTCACCAGCCCCAGCATTTT. Encoded protein: CASTPGQGAHQPQHF.

This chain uses TRBV5-1 with TRBJ2-5; 8 positions match TRBD2. Germline CDR1 reads SGHRS; CDR2 reads YFSETQ. Trimming cost V 8 bases and J 4 bases; bases outside gene matches: 19. The CDR3 is 17 residues long. The CDR3 loop is CASSLGVDSGVRETQYF. The DNA for the CDR3 is TGCGCCAGTAGCCTCGGGGTTGATAGCGGGGTTCGAGAGACCCAGTACTTC.